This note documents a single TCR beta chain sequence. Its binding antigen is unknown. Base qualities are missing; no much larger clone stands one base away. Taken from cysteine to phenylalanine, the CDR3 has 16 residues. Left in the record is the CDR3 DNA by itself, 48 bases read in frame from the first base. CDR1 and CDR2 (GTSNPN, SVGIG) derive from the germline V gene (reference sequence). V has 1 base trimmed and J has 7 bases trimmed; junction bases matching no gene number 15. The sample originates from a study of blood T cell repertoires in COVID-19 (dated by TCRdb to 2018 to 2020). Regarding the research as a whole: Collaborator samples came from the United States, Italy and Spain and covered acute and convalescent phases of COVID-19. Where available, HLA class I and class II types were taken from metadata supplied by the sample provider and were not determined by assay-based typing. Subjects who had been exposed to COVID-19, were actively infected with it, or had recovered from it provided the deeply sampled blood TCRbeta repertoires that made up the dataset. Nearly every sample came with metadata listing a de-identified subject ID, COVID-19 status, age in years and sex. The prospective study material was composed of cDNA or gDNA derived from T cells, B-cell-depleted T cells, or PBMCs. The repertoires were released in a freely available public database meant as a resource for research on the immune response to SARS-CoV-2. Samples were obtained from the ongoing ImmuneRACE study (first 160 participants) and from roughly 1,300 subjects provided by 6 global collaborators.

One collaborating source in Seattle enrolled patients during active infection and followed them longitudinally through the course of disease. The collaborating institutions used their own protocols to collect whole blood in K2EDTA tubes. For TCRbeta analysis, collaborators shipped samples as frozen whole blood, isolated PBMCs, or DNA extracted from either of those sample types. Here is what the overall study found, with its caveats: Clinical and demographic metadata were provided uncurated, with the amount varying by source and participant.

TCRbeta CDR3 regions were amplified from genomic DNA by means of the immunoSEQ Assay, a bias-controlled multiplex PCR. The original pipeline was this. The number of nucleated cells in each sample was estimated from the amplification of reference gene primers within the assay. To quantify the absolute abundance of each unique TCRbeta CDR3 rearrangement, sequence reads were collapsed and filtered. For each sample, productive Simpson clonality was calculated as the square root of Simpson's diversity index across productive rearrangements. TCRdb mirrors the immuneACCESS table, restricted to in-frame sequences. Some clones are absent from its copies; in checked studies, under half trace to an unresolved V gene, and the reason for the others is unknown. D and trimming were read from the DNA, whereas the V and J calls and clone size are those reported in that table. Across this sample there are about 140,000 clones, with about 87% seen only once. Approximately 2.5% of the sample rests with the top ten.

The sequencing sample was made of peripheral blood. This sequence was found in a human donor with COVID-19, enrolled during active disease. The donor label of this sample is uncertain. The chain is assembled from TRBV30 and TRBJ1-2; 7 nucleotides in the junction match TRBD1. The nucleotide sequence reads TGTGCCTGGAGTGCCCAGGTATCGACAGGGTTCGGTGGCTACACCTTC. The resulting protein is CAWSAQVSTGFGGYTF. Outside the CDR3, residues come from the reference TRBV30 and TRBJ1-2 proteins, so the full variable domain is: SQTIHQWPATLVQPVGSPLSLECTVEGTSNPNLYWYRQAAGRGLQLLFYSVGIGQISSEVPQNLSASRPQDRQFILSSKKLLLSDSGFYLCAWSAQVSTGFGGYTFGSGTRLTVV.